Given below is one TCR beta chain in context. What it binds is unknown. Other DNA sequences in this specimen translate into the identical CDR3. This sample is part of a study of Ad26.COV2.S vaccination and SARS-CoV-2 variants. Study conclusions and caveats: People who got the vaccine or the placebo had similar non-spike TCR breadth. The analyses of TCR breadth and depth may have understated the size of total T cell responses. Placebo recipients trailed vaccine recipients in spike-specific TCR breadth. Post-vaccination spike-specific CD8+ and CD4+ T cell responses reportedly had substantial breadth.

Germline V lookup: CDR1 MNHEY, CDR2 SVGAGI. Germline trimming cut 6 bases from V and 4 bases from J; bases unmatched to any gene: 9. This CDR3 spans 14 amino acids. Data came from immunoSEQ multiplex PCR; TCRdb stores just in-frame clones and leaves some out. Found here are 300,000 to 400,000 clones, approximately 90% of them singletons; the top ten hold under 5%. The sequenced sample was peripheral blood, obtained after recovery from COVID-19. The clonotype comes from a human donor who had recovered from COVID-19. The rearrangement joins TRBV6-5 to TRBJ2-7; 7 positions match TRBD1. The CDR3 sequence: CASRVRQGSYEQYF. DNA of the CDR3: TGTGCCAGCAGGGTTCGACAGGGCAGTTACGAGCAGTACTTC.